This T cell receptor (beta chain) was found in a study of blood T cell repertoires in COVID-19. Whole-study context: The United States, Italy and Spain were the sources of the acute and convalescent COVID-19 samples. The analysed material was cDNA or gDNA that came from T cells, B-cell-depleted T cells, or PBMCs.

Losses at the gene ends were 7 bases for V and 10 bases for J; bases not matched to a gene: 8. CDR1 and CDR2 from the germline V gene are MNHEY and SVGAGI. This CDR3 has 14 amino acids. In the original workflow: Amplifying reference gene primers gave estimates of nucleated cell counts. Only in-frame clones appear in the TCRdb table, and some are missing; sequencing was by immunoSEQ multiplex PCR. For V, J and clone size, that table is used; D and trimming come from the DNA. This sample has around 270,000 clones, with around nine tenths found just once. Recruited during active infection, patients (from Seattle) were subsequently followed longitudinally.

This receptor was identified in a woman in her sixties with COVID-19, enrolled during active disease. The V and J genes are TRBV6-5 and TRBJ1-6; 9 nucleotides match TRBD1. The sequenced sample was peripheral blood. CDR3 sequence reads: CASKRDRVPSPLHF. The DNA of the CDR3 is TGTGCCAGCAAAAGGGACAGGGTCCCGTCACCCCTCCACTTT.